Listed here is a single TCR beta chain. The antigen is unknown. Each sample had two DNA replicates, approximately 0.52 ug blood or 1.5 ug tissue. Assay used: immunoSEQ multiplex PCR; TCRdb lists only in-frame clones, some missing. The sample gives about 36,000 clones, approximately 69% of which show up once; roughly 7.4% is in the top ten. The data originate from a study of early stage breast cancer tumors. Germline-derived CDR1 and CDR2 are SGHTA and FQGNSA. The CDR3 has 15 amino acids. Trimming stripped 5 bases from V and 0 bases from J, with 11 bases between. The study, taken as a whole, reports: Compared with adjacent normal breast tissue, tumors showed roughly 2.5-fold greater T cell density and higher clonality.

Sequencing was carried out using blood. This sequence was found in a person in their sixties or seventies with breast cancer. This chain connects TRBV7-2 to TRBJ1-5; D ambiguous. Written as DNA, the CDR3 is TGTGCCAGCAGCCTCGATTTTTATAGCAATCAGCCCCAGCATTTT. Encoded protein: CASSLDFYSNQPQHF.